This T cell receptor beta chain was retrieved from a study of T cell responses to AZD1222 COVID-19 vaccine. Clones were sequenced by immunoSEQ multiplex PCR, and TCRdb holds only the in-frame ones, with some missing. The sample shows roughly 170,000 clones, roughly nine tenths of them seen only once. In regard to this clone: No antigen is known for it.

Trimming pared 3 bases from V and 6 bases from J, leaving 8 bases between. The CDR3 runs to 13 residues. Germline CDR1 LGHNA, CDR2 YNFKEQ. Study-level points and caveats: Females outnumbered males among donors, who were mostly white British; clonal diversity was possibly underestimated.

The receptor was isolated from an adult in good health. Specimen: peripheral blood, collected on day 0 of AZD1222 vaccination. V is TRBV4-2 and J is TRBJ2-2; D not resolved. The CDR3, as DNA: TGTGCCAGCAGCCAGCCAGTAGCCGGGGAGCTGTTTTTT. The encoded protein is CASSQPVAGELFF.